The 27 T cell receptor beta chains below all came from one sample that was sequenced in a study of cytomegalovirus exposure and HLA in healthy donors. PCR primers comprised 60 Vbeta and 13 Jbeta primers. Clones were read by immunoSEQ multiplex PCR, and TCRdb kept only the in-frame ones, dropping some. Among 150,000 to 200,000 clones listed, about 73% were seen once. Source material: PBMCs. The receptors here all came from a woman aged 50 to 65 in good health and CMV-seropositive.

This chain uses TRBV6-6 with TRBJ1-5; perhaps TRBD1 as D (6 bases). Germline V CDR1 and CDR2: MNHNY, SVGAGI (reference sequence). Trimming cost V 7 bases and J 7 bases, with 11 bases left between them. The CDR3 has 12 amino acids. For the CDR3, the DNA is TGTGCCAGCACTTGGGGGCTACAGCCCCAGCATTTT. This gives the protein CASTWGLQPQHF.

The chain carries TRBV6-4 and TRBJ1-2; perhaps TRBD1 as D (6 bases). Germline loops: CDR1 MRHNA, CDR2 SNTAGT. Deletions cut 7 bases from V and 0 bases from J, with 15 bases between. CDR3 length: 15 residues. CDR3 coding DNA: TGTGCCAGCACCGGGACACAGGCTTCTAACTATGGCTACACCTTC. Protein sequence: CASTGTQASNYGYTF.

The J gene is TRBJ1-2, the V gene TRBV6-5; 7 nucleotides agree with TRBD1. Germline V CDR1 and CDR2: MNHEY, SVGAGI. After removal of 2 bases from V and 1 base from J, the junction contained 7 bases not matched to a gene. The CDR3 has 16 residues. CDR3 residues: CASSYGQDLLNYGYTF. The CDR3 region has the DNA TGTGCCAGCAGTTACGGACAGGATTTACTTAACTATGGCTACACCTTC.

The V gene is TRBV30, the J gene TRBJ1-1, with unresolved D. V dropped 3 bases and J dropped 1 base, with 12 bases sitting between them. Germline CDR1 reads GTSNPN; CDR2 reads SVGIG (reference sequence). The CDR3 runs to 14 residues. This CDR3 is CAWRSAGKNTEAFF. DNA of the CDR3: TGTGCCTGGAGATCGGCGGGTAAGAACACTGAAGCTTTCTTT.

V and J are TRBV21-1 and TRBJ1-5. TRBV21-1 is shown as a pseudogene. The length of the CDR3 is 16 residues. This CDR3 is CASSKGGGAGNQPQHF. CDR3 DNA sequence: TGTGCCAGCAGCAAAGGAGGGGGGGCGGGGAACCAGCCCCAGCATTTT.

The CDR3 coding sequence is TGTGCCAGCACTACTAGCGGGGCAGATACGCAGTATTTT. This translates into CASTTSGADTQYF. The chain carries TRBV6-5 and TRBJ2-3, with 10 bases identical to TRBD2. Germline CDR1 MNHEY, CDR2 SVGAGI. The CDR3 runs to 13 residues. Trimming at V came to 7 bases and at J to 4 bases, leaving 2 bases not matched to a gene.

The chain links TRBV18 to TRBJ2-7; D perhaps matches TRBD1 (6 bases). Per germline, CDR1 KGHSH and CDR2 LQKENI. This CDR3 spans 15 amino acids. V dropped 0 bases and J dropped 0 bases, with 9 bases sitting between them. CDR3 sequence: CASSPPGHGSYEQYF. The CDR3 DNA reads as TGTGCCAGCTCACCACCGGGACACGGCTCCTACGAGCAGTACTTC.

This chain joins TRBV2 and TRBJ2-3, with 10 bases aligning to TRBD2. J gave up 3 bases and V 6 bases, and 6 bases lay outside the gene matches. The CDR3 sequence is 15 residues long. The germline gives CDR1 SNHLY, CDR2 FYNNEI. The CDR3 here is CASRVSGGKTDTQYF. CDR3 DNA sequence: TGTGCCAGCAGAGTTAGCGGGGGGAAAACAGATACGCAGTATTTT.

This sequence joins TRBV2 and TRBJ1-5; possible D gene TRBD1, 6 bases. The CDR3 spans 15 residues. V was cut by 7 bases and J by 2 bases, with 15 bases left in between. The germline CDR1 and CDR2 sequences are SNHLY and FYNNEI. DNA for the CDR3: TGTGCCAGCAAGTCCGGGCCAGGGGGCAATCAGCCCCAGCATTTT. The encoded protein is CASKSGPGGNQPQHF.

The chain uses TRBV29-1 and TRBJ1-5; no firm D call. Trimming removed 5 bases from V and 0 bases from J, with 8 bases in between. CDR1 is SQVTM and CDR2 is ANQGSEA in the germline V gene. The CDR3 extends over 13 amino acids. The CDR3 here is CSVSENSNQPQHF. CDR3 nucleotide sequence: TGCAGCGTTTCCGAGAATAGCAATCAGCCCCAGCATTTT.

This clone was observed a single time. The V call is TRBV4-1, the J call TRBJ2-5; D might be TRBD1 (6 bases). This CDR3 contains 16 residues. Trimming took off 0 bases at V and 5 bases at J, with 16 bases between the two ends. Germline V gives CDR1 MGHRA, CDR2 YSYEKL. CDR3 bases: TGCGCCAGCAGCCAAGATACAGGGATGGAAGGGGAGACCCAGTACTTC. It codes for CASSQDTGMEGETQYF.

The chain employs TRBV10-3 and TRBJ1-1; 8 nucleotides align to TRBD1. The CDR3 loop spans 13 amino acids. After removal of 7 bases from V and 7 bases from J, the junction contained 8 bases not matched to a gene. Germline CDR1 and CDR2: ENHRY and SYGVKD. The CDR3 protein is CAIKQGGNLEAFF. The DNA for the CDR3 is TGTGCCATCAAACAGGGGGGGAACCTTGAAGCTTTCTTT.

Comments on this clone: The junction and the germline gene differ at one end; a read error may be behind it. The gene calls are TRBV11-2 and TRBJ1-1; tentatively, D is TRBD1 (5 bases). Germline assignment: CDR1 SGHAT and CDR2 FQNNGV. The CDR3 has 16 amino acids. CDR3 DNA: TGTGCCAGCAGCCTAGAATGGGGCTACAGGAACACTGAAGCTTTCTTT. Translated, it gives CASSLEWGYRNTEAFF. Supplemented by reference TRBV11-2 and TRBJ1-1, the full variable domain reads EAGVAQSPRYKIIEKRQSVAFWCNPISGHATLYWYQQILGQGPKLLIQFQNNGVVDDSQLPKDRFSAERLKGVDSTLKIQPAKLEDSAVYLCASSLEWGYRNTEAFFGQGTRLTVV.

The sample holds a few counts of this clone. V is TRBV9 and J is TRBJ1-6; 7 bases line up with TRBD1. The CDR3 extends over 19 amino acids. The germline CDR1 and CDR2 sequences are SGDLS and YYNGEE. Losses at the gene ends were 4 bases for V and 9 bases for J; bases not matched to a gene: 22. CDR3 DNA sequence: TGTGCCAGCAGCCTGAATACAGGGGAGGAGGGATGGAGGGGTTCACCCCTCCACTTT. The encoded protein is CASSLNTGEEGWRGSPLHF. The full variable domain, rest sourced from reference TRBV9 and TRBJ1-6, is DSGVTQTPKHLITATGQRVTLRCSPRSGDLSVYWYQQSLDQGLQFLIQYYNGEERAKGNILERFSAQQFPDLHSELNLSSLELGDSALYFCASSLNTGEEGWRGSPLHFGNGTRLTVT.

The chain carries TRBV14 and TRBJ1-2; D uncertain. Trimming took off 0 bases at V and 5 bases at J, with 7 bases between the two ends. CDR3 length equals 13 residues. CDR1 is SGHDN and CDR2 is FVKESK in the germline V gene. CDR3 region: CASSQDMSYGYTF. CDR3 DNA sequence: TGTGCCAGCAGCCAAGATATGTCTTATGGCTACACCTTC.

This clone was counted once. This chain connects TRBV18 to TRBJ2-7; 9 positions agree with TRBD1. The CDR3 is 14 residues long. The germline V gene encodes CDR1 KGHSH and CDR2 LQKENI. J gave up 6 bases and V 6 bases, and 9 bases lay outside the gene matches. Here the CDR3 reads CASSGGQGRVEQYF. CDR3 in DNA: TGTGCCAGCTCTGGTGGACAGGGGAGGGTCGAGCAGTACTTC.

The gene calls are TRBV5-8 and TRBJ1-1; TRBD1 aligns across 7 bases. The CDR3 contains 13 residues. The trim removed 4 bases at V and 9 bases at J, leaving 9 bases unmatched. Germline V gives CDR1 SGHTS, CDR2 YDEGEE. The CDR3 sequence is CASSPGTVPKAFF. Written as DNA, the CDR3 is TGTGCCAGCAGCCCCGGGACAGTTCCTAAAGCTTTCTTT.

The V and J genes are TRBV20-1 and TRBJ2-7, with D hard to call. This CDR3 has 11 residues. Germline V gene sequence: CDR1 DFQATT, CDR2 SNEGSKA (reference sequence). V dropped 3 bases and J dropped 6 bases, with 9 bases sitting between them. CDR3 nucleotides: TGCAGTGCTAGTACTGGTATCGAGCAGTACTTC. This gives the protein CSASTGIEQYF.

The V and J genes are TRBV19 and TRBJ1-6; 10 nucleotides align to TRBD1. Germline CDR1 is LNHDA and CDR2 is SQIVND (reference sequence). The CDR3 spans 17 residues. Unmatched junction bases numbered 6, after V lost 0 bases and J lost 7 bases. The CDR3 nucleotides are TGTGCCAGTAGTATAGAGCCCCAGGACAGGGGGAATTCACCCCTCCACTTT. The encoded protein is CASSIEPQDRGNSPLHF. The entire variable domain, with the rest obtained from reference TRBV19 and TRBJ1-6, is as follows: DGGITQSPKYLFRKEGQNVTLSCEQNLNHDAMYWYRQDPGQGLRLIYYSQIVNDFQKGDIAEGYSVSREKKESFPLTVTSAQKNPTAFYLCASSIEPQDRGNSPLHFGNGTRLTVT.

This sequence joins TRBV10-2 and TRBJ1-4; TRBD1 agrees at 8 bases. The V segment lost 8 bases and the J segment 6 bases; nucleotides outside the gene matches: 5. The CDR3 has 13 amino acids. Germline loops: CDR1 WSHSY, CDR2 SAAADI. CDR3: CASRTGTYEKLFF. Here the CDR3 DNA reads TGCGCCAGCCGGACAGGGACTTATGAAAAACTGTTTTTT.

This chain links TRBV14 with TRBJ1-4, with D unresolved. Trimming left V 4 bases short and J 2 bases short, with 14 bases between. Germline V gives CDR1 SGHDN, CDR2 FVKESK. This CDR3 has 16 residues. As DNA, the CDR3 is TGTGCCAGCAGCCGAAATGGGGAGGGCACTAATGAAAAACTGTTTTTT. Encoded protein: CASSRNGEGTNEKLFF.

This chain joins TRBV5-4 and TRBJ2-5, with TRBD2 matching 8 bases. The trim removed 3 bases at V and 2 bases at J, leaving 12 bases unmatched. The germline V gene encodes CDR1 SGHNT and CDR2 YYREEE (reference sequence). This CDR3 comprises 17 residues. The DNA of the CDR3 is TGTGCCAGCAGCTCGGGGGGGAGGGGACGGAGACAAGAGACCCAGTACTTC. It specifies CASSSGGRGRRQETQYF.

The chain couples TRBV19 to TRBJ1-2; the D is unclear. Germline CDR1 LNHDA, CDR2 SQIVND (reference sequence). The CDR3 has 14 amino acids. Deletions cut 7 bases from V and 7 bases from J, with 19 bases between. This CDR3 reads CASILRSDRLGYTF. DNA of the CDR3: TGTGCCAGTATCCTAAGGAGTGACCGCCTTGGCTACACCTTC. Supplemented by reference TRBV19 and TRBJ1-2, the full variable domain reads DGGITQSPKYLFRKEGQNVTLSCEQNLNHDAMYWYRQDPGQGLRLIYYSQIVNDFQKGDIAEGYSVSREKKESFPLTVTSAQKNPTAFYLCASILRSDRLGYTFGSGTRLTVV.

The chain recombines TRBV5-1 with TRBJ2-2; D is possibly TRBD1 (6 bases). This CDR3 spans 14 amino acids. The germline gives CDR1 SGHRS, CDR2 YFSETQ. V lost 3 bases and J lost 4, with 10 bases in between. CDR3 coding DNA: TGCGCCAGCAGCTCTTACAGGGTCACCGGGGAGCTGTTTTTT. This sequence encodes CASSSYRVTGELFF.

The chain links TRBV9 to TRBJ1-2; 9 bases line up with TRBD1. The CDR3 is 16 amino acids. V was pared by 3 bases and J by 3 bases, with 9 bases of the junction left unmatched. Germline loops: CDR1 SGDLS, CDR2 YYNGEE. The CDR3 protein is CASSDGDREVHYGYTF. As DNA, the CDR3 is TGTGCCAGCAGCGATGGGGACAGGGAGGTTCACTATGGCTACACCTTC.

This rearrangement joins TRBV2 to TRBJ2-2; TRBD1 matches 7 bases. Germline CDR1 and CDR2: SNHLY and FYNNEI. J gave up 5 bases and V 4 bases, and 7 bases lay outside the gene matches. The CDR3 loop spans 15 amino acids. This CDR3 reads CASSGAGTVTGELFF. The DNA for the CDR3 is TGTGCCAGCAGTGGAGCCGGGACAGTTACCGGGGAGCTGTTTTTT.

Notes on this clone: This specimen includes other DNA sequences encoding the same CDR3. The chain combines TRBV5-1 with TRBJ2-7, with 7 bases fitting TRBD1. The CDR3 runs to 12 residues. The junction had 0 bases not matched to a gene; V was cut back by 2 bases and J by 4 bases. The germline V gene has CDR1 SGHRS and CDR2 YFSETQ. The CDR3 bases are TGCGCCAGCAGCTTACAGGGGTACGAGCAGTACTTC. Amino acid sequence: CASSLQGYEQYF. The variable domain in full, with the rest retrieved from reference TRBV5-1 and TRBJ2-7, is KAGVTQTPRYLIKTRGQQVTLSCSPISGHRSVSWYQQTPGQGLQFLFEYFSETQRNKGNFPGRFSGRQFSNSRSEMNVSTLELGDSALYLCASSLQGYEQYFGPGTRLTVT.